The T cell receptor (beta chain) under discussion was sequenced for a study of blood T cell repertoires in COVID-19. For the study at large: Collection of acute and convalescent COVID-19 samples took place in the United States, Italy and Spain. T cells, B-cell-depleted T cells, or PBMCs supplied cDNA or gDNA.

This clone was counted between two and nine times. Germline V gene data show CDR1 as SEHNR and CDR2 as FQNEAQ (reference sequence). The length of the CDR3 is 17 residues. The V segment lost 4 bases and the J segment 2 bases; nucleotides outside the gene matches: 7. Original processing notes: Amplification of reference gene primers was used by the study to estimate nucleated cell counts. The method was immunoSEQ multiplex PCR; TCRdb's version includes in-frame clones alone and lacks a portion of them. The V and J calls and clone size are taken from that table; D and trimming were inferred from the DNA. The data hold 200,000 to 250,000 clones, with over 70% observed a single time.

This chain connects TRBV7-9 to TRBJ2-5, with 13 bases matching TRBD2. The sample consisted of peripheral blood. The sequence derives from a woman in her 70s with acute or convalescent COVID-19. CDR3 DNA: TGTGCCAGCAGCTCGAAGGGACTAGCGGGGCCTCAAGAGACCCAGTACTTC. Translated: CASSSKGLAGPQETQYF.